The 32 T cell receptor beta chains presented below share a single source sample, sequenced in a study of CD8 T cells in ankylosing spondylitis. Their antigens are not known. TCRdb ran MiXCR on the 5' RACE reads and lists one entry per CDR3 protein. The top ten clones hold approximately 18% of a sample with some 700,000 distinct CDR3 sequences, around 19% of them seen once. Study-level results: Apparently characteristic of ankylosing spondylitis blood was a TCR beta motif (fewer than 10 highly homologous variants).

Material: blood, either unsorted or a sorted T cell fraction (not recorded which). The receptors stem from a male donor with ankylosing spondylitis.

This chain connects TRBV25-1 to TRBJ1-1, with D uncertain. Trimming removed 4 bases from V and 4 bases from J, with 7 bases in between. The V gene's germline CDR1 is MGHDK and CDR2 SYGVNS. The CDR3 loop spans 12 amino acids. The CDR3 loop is CASSGGSTEAFF. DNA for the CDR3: TGTGCCAGCAGTGGGGGAAGCACTGAAGCTTTCTTT.

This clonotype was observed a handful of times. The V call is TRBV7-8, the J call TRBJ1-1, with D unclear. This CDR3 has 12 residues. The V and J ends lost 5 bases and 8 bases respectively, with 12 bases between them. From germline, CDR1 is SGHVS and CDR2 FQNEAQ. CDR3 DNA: TGTGCCAGCAGCCCCCGTGAGAGGGAAGCTTTCTTT. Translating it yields CASSPREREAFF.

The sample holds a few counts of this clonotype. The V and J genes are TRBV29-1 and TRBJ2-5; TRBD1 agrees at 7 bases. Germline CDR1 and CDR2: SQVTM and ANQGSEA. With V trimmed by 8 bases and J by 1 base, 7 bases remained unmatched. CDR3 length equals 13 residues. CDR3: CSIQGGLQETQYF. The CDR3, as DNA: TGCAGCATTCAAGGGGGCCTCCAAGAGACCCAGTACTTC.

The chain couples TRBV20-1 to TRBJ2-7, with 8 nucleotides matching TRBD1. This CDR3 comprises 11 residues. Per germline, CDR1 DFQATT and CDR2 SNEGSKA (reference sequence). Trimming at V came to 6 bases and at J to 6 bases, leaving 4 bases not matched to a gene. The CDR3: CSARQGSEQYF. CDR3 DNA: TGCAGTGCGCGACAGGGGTCCGAGCAGTACTTC.

CDR3 in DNA: TGCGCCAGCAGCTTGGCCGTTACCCCACCTCCAGATACGCAGTATTTT. Protein: CASSLAVTPPPDTQYF. This rearrangement joins TRBV5-1 to TRBJ2-3; no definite D call. This CDR3 comprises 16 residues. Between the trimmed V and J ends, which lost 0 bases and 4 bases, there was a span of 15 bases. CDR1 is SGHRS and CDR2 is YFSETQ in the germline V gene.

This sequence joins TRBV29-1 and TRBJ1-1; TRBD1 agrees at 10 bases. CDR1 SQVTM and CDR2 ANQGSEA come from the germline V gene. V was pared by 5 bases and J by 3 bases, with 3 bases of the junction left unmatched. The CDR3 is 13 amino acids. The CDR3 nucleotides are TGCAGCGTTCCGGGACAGGGGTACACTGAAGCTTTCTTT. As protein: CSVPGQGYTEAFF. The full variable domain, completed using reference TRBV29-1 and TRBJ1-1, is SAVISQKPSRDICQRGTSLTIQCQVDSQVTMMFWYRQQPGQSLTLIATANQGSEATYESGFVIDKFPISRPNLTFSTLTVSNMSPEDSSIYLCSVPGQGYTEAFFGQGTRLTVV.

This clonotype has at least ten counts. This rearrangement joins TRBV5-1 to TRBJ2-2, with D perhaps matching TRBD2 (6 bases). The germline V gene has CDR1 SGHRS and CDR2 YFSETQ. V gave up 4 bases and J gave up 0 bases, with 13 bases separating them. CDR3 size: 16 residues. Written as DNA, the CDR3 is TGCGCCAGCAGCGGCGGGGTCAATTCGAACACCGGGGAGCTGTTTTTT. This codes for CASSGGVNSNTGELFF.

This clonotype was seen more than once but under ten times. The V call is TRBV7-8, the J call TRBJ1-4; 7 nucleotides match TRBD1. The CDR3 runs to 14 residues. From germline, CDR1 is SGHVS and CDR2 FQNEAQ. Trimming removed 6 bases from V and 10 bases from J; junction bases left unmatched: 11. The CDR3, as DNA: TGTGCCAGCAGTCTAACAGGGGTTTTGGGAAAACTGTTTTTT. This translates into CASSLTGVLGKLFF.

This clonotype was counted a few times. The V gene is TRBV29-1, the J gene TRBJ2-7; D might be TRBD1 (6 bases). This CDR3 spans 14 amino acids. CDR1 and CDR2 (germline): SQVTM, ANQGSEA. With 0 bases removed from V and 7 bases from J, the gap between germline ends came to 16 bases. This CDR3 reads CSVEEGQGRGEQYF. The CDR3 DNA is TGCAGCGTTGAAGAGGGGCAGGGAAGGGGGGAGCAGTACTTC.

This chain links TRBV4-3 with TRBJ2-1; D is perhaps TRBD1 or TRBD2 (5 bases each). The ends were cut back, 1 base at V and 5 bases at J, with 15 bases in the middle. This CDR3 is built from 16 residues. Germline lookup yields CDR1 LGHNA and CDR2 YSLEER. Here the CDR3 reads CASSQAGRSLNNEQFF. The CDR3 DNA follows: TGCGCCAGCAGCCAAGCGGGGCGGAGCCTAAACAATGAGCAGTTCTTC.

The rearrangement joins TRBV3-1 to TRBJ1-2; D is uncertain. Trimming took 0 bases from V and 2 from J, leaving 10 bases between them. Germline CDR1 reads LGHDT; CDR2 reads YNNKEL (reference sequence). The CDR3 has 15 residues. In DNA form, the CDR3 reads TGTGCCAGCAGCCAAGAACAGACTGGCAACTATGGCTACACCTTC. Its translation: CASSQEQTGNYGYTF.

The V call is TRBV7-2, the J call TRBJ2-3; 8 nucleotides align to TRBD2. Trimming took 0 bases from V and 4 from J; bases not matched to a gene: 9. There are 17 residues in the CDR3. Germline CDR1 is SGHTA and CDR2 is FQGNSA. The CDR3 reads CASSLAEAGEWADTQYF. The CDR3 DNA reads TGTGCCAGCAGCTTAGCGGAAGCGGGAGAGTGGGCAGATACGCAGTATTTT.

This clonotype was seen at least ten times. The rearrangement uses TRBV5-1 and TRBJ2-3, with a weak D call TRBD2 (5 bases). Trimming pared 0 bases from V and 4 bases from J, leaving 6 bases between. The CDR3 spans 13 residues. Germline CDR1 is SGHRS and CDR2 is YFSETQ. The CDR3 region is CASSLASPDTQYF. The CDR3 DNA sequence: TGCGCCAGCAGCTTGGCTAGCCCAGATACGCAGTATTTT.

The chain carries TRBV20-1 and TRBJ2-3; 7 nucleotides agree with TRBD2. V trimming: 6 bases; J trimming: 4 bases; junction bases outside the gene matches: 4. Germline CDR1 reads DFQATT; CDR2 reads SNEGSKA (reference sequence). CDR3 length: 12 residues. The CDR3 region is CSAPAGADTQYF. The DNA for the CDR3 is TGCAGTGCCCCCGCGGGGGCAGATACGCAGTATTTT.

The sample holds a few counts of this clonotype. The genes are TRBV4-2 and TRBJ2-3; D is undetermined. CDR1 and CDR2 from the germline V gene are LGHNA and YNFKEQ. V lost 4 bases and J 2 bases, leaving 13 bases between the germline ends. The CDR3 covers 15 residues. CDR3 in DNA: TGTGCCAGCAGCCCATCCACGTTTGTCACAGATACGCAGTATTTT. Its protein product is CASSPSTFVTDTQYF.

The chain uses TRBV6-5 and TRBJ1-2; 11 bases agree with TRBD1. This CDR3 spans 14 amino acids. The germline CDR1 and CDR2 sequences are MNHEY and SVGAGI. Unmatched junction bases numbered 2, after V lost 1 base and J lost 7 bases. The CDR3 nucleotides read TGTGCCAGCAGTTACTGGGACAGGGGGACTGGCTACACCTTC. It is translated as CASSYWDRGTGYTF.

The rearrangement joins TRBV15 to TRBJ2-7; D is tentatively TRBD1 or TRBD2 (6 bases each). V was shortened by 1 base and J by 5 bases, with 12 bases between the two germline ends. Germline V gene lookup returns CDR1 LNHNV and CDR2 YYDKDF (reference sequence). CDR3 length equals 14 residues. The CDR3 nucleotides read TGTGCCACCAGCAGAGTTTGGGGGGCTGACGAGCAGTACTTC. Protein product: CATSRVWGADEQYF.

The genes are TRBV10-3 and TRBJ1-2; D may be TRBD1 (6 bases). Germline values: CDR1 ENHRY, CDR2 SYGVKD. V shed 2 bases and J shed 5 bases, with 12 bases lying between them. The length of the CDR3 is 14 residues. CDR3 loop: CAISEAGDYYGYTF. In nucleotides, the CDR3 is TGTGCCATCAGTGAGGCAGGGGATTATTATGGCTACACCTTC.

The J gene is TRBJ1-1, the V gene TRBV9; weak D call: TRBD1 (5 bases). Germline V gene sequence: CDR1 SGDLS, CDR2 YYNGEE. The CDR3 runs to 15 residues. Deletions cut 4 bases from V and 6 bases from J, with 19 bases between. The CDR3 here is CASSPTTVNGAEAFF. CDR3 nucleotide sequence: TGTGCCAGCAGCCCAACGACAGTGAATGGCGCTGAAGCTTTCTTT.

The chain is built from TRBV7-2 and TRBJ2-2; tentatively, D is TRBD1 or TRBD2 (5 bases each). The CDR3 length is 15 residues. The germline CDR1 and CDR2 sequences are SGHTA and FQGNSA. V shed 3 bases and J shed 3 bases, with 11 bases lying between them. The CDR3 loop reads CASSFAGAYTGELFF. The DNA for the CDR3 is TGTGCCAGCAGCTTTGCCGGGGCGTACACCGGGGAGCTGTTTTTT.

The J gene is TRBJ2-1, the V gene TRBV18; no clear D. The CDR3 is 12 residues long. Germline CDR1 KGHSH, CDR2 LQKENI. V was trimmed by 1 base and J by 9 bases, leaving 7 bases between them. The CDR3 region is CASSPQDGEQFF. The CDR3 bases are TGTGCCAGCTCACCACAAGACGGTGAGCAGTTCTTC.

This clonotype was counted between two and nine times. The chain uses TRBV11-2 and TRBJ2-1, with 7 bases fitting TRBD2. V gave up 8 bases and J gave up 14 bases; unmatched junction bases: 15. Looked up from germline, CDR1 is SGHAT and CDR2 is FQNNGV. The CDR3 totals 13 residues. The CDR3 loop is CASRRLASPTKFF. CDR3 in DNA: TGTGCCAGCCGTAGACTAGCCTCCCCTACTAAGTTCTTC.

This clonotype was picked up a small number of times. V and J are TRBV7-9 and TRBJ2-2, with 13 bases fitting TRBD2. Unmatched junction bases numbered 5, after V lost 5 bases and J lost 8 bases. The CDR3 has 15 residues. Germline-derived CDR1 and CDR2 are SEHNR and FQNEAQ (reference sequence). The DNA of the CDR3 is TGTGCCAGCAGCGGGGGACTAGCGGGATTAGGGGAGCTGTTTTTT. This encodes CASSGGLAGLGELFF.

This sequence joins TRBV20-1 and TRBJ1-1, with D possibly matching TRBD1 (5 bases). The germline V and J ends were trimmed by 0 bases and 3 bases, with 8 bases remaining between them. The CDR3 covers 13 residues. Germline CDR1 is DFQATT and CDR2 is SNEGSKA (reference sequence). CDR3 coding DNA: TGCAGTGCTAGAGAGGGGGGGGACACTGAAGCTTTCTTT. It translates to CSAREGGDTEAFF.

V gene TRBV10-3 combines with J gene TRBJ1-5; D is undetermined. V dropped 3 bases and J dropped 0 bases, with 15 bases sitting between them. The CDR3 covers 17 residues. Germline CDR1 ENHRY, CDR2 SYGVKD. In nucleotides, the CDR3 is TGTGCCATCAGTGATGGGCAGGAGGATTATAGCAATCAGCCCCAGCATTTT. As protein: CAISDGQEDYSNQPQHF.

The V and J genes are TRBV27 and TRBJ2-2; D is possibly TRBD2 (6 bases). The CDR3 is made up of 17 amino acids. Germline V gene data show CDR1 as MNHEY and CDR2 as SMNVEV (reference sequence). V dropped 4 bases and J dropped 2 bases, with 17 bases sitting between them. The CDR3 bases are TGTGCCAGCAGTTCCCCAGGCGGGGACGCCAACACCGGGGAGCTGTTTTTT. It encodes CASSSPGGDANTGELFF.

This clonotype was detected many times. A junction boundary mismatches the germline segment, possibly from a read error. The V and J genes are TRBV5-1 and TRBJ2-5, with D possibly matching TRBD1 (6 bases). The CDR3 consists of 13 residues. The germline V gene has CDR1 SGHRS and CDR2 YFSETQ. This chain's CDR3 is CASSPTGQETQYF. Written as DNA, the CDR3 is TGTGCCAGCAGCCCGACAGGACAAGAGACCCAGTACTTC. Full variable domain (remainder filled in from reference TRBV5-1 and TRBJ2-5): KAGVTQTPRYLIKTRGQQVTLSCSPISGHRSVSWYQQTPGQGLQFLFEYFSETQRNKGNFPGRFSGRQFSNSRSEMNVSTLELGDSALYLCASSPTGQETQYFGPGTRLLVL.

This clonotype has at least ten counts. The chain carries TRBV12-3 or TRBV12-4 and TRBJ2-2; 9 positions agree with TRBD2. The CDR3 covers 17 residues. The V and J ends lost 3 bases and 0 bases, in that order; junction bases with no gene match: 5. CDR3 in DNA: TGTGCCAGCAGTTTTATAGCGGGGGACTCGAACACCGGGGAGCTGTTTTTT. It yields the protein CASSFIAGDSNTGELFF.

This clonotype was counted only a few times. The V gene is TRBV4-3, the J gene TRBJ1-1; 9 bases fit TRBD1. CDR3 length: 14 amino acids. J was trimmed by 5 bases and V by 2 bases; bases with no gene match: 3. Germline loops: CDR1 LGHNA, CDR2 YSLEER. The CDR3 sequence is CASSQQDRGTEAFF. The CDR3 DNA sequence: TGCGCCAGCAGCCAACAGGACAGGGGAACTGAAGCTTTCTTT.

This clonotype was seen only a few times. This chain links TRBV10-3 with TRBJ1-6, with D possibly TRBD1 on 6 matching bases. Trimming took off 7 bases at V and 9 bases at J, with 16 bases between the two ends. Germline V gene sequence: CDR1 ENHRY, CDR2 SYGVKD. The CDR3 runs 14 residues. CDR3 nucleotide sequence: TGTGCCATCACTCCCACAGGGAAGGGTTCACCCCTCCACTTT. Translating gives CAITPTGKGSPLHF.

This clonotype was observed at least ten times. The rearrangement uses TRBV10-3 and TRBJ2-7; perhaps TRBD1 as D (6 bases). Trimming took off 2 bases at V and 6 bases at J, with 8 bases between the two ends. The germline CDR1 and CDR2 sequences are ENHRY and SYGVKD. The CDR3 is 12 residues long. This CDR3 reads CAISEARGEQYF. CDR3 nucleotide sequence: TGTGCCATCAGTGAGGCCAGGGGCGAGCAGTACTTC.

The CDR3 DNA follows: TGTGCCAGCAGTGAAGCGGCGGGAAACCTCTACGAGCAGTACTTC. Translation gives CASSEAAGNLYEQYF. The rearrangement links TRBV2 to TRBJ2-7; D is perhaps TRBD2 (6 bases). The CDR3 has 15 amino acids. Trimming left V 0 bases short and J 3 bases short, with 12 bases between. The germline V gene encodes CDR1 SNHLY and CDR2 FYNNEI.